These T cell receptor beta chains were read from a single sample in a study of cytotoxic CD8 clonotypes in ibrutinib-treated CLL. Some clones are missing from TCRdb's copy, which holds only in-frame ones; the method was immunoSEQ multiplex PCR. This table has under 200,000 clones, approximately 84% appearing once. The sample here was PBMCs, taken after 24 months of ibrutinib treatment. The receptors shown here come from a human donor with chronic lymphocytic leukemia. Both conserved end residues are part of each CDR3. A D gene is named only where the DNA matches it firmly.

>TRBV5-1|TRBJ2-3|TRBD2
CASSLGLAEAASDTQYF
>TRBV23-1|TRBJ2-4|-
CASNGPQLTKNIQYF
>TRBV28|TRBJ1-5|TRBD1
CASSLRQGGPPNQPQHF
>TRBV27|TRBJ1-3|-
CASSSGGQPGGNTIYF
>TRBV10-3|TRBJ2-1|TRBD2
CATRGTSGNEQFF
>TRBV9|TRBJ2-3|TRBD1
CASSVYGEGAIDTQYF
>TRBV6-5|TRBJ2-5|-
CASRSRSETQYF
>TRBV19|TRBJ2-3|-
CASSIDITTDTQYF
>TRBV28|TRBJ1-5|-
CASSLGGDSNQPQHF
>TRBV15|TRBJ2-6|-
CATSRGRGVMWGAISGANVLTF
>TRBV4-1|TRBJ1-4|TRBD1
CASNRGQGGINEKLFF
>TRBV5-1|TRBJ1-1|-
CASSLVGDTEAFF
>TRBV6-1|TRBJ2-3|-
CASSEKGPVDTQYF
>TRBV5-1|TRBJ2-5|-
CASSPTTRRETQYF
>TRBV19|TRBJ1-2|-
CASSPSGQGPRGYGYTF
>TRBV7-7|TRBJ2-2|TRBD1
CASSYGTGNTGELFF